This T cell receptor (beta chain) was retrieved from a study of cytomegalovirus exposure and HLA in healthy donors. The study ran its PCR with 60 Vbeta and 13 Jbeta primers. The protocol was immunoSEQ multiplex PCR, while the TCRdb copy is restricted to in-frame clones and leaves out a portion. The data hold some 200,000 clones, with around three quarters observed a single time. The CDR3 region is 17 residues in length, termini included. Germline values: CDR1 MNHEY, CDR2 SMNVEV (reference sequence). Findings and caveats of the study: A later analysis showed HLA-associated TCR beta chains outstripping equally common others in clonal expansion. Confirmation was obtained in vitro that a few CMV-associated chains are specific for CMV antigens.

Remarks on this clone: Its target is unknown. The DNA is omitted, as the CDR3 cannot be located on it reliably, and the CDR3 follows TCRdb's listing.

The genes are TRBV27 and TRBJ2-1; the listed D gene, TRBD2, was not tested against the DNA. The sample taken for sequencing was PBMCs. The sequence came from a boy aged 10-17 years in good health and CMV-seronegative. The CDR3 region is CASILASGGSAYNEQFF.